One and the same sample provided the 16 T cell receptor beta chains below, sequenced in a study of T cells expressing NK-cell markers (dated by TCRdb to 2020 to 2022). The protocol used for the library was 5' RACE. For sequencing, an Illumina HiSeq 2000 was employed. Reads reprocessed by TCRdb are summarized as one entry per CDR3 protein sequence, and DNA is absent. The sample table gives 300,000 or so distinct CDR3 sequences. About 4.2% of the sample goes to the ten largest clones. Specimen: blood T cells: a sorted CD56 or NKG2C T cell subset, CD4+ or CD8+ T cells, or bulk PBMC T cells (not recorded which). The receptor set was obtained from a woman aged 18 to 75 in good health.

The V gene is TRBV20-1, the J gene TRBJ1-1; TCRdb outputs TRBD1, but without DNA this stays unchecked. The CDR3 loop spans 14 amino acids. CDR1 is DFQATT, CDR2 SNEGSKA, per germline (reference sequence). The CDR3: CSPSPGRANTEAFF.

The chain links TRBV11-2 to TRBJ2-2; TCRdb names TRBD2, which stays unverified in the absence of DNA. Germline V lookup: CDR1 SGHAT, CDR2 FQNNGV. The CDR3 totals 14 residues. CDR3 sequence reads: CASSLRAGTGELFF.

The chain joins TRBV7-2 to TRBJ2-1. The germline gives CDR1 SGHTA, CDR2 FQGNSA. This CDR3 has 16 amino acids. CDR3 protein: CASSLTYGIGSDEQFF.

The chain is built from TRBV7-9 and TRBJ1-1. Looked up from germline, CDR1 is SEHNR and CDR2 is FQNEAQ (reference sequence). This CDR3 spans 14 amino acids. The CDR3 sequence is CASSSQILNTEAFF.

CDR3 loop: CASSHGGKGFF. The V gene is TRBV6-2 or TRBV6-3, the J gene TRBJ2-1. The germline gives CDR1 MNHEY, CDR2 SVGEGT. This CDR3 has 11 amino acids.

The gene calls are TRBV28 and TRBJ1-5. Per the germline V gene, CDR1 is MDHEN and CDR2 is SYDVKM. The CDR3 length is 16 residues. CDR3 region: CASTQIGRSSNQPQHF.

The V and J genes are TRBV4-2 and TRBJ2-2; the D call of TRBD2 rests on TCRdb alone, since no DNA is present to check it. From germline, CDR1 is LGHNA and CDR2 YNFKEQ. CDR3 length: 14 amino acids. The chain's CDR3 is CASRASGRAGELFF.

This chain connects TRBV20-1 to TRBJ2-2; no DNA is available, so the TRBD1 call from TCRdb remains unchecked. CDR1 DFQATT and CDR2 SNEGSKA come from the germline V gene (reference sequence). The CDR3 consists of 13 residues. Here the CDR3 reads CSAKGRVTGELFF.

This rearrangement joins TRBV7-2 to TRBJ2-1; with no DNA, the TCRdb D assignment of TRBD1 cannot be verified. The CDR3 extends over 15 amino acids. Looked up from germline, CDR1 is SGHTA and CDR2 is FQGNSA. The CDR3 sequence: CASSQDLRGRNEQFF. Variable domain in full (rest from reference TRBV7-2 and TRBJ2-1): GAGVSQSPSNKVTEKGKDVELRCDPISGHTALYWYRQSLGQGLEFLIYFQGNSAPDKSGLPSDRFSAERTGGSVSTLTIQRTQQEDSAVYLCASSQDLRGRNEQFFGPGTRLTVL.

This sequence joins TRBV19 and TRBJ2-5; the D call of TRBD2 rests on TCRdb alone, since no DNA is present to check it. Germline assignment: CDR1 LNHDA and CDR2 SQIVND (reference sequence). The CDR3 spans 12 residues. The CDR3 is CATGGVTETQYF.

This chain connects TRBV2 to TRBJ1-6. This CDR3 region has 12 residues. The germline gives CDR1 SNHLY, CDR2 FYNNEI. CDR3: CATTDPNSPLHF.

The J gene is TRBJ1-2, the V gene TRBV29-1; TCRdb picks TRBD1, but there is no DNA to check that call. There are 14 residues in the CDR3. Germline V gene data show CDR1 as SQVTM and CDR2 as ANQGSEA. CDR3 protein: CSYTGGQPPTGYTF.

The chain is built from TRBV7-2 and TRBJ2-2; absent DNA, TCRdb's TRBD2 call cannot be checked. CDR3 length: 15 amino acids. CDR1 is SGHTA, CDR2 FQGNSA, per germline. The CDR3 here is CASNPSGRATGELFF.

The chain couples TRBV5-1 to TRBJ2-7; TCRdb indicates TRBD1, and absent DNA this call remains unverified. Germline CDR1 SGHRS, CDR2 YFSETQ. The CDR3 covers 13 residues. The CDR3 protein is CASSRWDGDEQYF.

The chain joins TRBV6-2 or TRBV6-3 to TRBJ2-7. The CDR3 runs to 14 residues. Per germline, CDR1 MNHEY and CDR2 SVGEGT. CDR3: CASSYSGYGYEQYF.

The chain is built from TRBV12-3 or TRBV12-4 and TRBJ1-5; lacking DNA, the TRBD1 call made by TCRdb goes unchecked. This CDR3 contains 14 residues. Here the CDR3 reads CASRGDRVNQPQHF.